This entry describes one T cell receptor (beta chain). Its antigen is still unknown. The data were taken from a study of blood T cells in healthy people across ages. Findings and limits, study-wide: Naive CD4+ cell counts and diversity both ran higher in long-lived than in aged donors. Estimated diversity, derived from one million T cells, was regarded as an underestimate. TCR beta diversity was tightly associated with the proportion of naive T cells.

With 4 bases clipped from V and 0 bases from J, the junction kept 7 bases outside the gene matches. The CDR3 is 16 residues long. The V gene's germline CDR1 is SGHNT and CDR2 YYREEE (reference sequence). Then a second PCR, running about 7 to 11 cycles, was carried out with a sample-barcoded 5' primer and a J-beta primer mix. TCRdb passed the 5' RACE reads through MiXCR, listing each CDR3 protein once. Found here are over 1,300,000 distinct CDR3 sequences, almost 60% of them singletons; the top ten hold about 6.3%. This receptor was obtained from a man aged 18 to 35 in good health. V usage is TRBV5-4 and J usage is TRBJ1-2, with 9 bases that match TRBD1. Input material: blood. CDR3 in amino acids: CASSRSGTGTNYGYTF. The CDR3, as DNA: TGTGCCAGCAGCCGTTCCGGGACAGGGACTAACTATGGCTACACCTTC. Variable domain in full (rest from reference TRBV5-4 and TRBJ1-2): ETGVTQSPTHLIKTRGQQVTLRCSSQSGHNTVSWYQQALGQGPQFIFQYYREEENGRGNFPPRFSGLQFPNYSSELNVNALELDDSALYLCASSRSGTGTNYGYTFGSGTRLTVV.